The 17 T cell receptor beta chains below come from one sample, sequenced in a study of blood T cell repertoires in COVID-19. Profiled with immunoSEQ multiplex PCR; TCRdb holds only in-frame clones, not every one. The sample has about 56,000 clones; around 80% are singletons. Input material: peripheral blood. These receptors came from a woman of 80 years or more with acute or convalescent COVID-19.

The V and J genes are TRBV18 and TRBJ2-3; D is undetermined. V was trimmed by 2 bases and J by 0 bases, leaving 3 bases between them. Germline-derived CDR1 and CDR2 are KGHSH and LQKENI. The CDR3 loop spans 13 amino acids. For the CDR3, the DNA is TGTGCCAGCTCACCATCTAGCACAGATACGCAGTATTTT. Translated, it gives CASSPSSTDTQYF.

The genes are TRBV5-6 and TRBJ1-1, with D perhaps TRBD1 (5 bases). Germline CDR1 reads SGHDT; CDR2 reads YYEEEE. This CDR3 contains 15 residues. With 4 bases removed from V and 1 base from J, the gap between germline ends came to 14 bases. Here the CDR3 reads CASSSAQGRNTEAFF. DNA of the CDR3: TGTGCCAGCAGCAGCGCGCAGGGAAGGAACACTGAAGCTTTCTTT.

The rearrangement links TRBV9 to TRBJ2-7; the D gene is possibly TRBD2 (6 bases). Trimming left V 4 bases short and J 3 bases short, with 14 bases between. The CDR3 sequence is 14 residues long. Germline V lookup: CDR1 SGDLS, CDR2 YYNGEE. The CDR3 DNA follows: TGTGCCAGCAGCACCCGGGGAGGACGCTACGAGCAGTACTTC. Translation: CASSTRGGRYEQYF.

The chain has TRBV6-1 and TRBJ2-1, with 11 positions matching TRBD2. The V and J ends lost 2 bases and 6 bases, in that order; junction bases with no gene match: 15. The germline gives CDR1 MNHNS, CDR2 SASEGT. The CDR3 is 19 residues long. CDR3 region: CASSEHYGTSGARGNEQFF. As DNA, the CDR3 is TGTGCCAGCAGTGAACACTATGGGACTAGCGGAGCCCGGGGCAATGAGCAGTTCTTC.

V gene TRBV15 combines with J gene TRBJ2-7; 10 positions match TRBD1. Germline CDR1 and CDR2: LNHNV and YYDKDF (reference sequence). This CDR3 comprises 14 residues. Losses at the gene ends were 8 bases for V and 6 bases for J; bases not matched to a gene: 10. Here the CDR3 reads CATQRDRGVGEQYF. In DNA form, the CDR3 reads TGTGCCACCCAGAGGGACAGGGGCGTCGGCGAGCAGTACTTC.

The rearrangement joins TRBV7-9 to TRBJ2-1; no definite D call. V was shortened by 5 bases and J by 8 bases, with 10 bases between the two germline ends. The CDR3 loop spans 12 amino acids. From germline, CDR1 is SEHNR and CDR2 FQNEAQ (reference sequence). CDR3 DNA sequence: TGTGCCAGCAGCCTACTTGTGGATGAGCAGTTCTTC. Protein sequence: CASSLLVDEQFF. The full variable domain, in which reference TRBV7-9 and TRBJ2-1 provide the parts outside the CDR3, is DTGVSQNPRHKITKRGQNVTFRCDPISEHNRLYWYRQTLGQGPEFLTYFQNEAQLEKSRLLSDRFSAERPKGSFSTLEIQRTEQGDSAMYLCASSLLVDEQFFGPGTRLTVL.

This sequence joins TRBV5-1 and TRBJ2-7; D is possibly TRBD2 (6 bases). Germline CDR1 SGHRS, CDR2 YFSETQ. V shed 4 bases and J shed 1 base, with 12 bases lying between them. CDR3 length equals 14 residues. The CDR3 loop is CASSNRDSSYEQYF. In nucleotides, the CDR3 is TGCGCCAGCAGCAACCGGGACTCATCCTACGAGCAGTACTTC.

The CDR3 DNA reads TGTGCCTGGAGTGTTGGGGGGACTCAAACTAATTCACCCCTCCACTTT. Its protein is CAWSVGGTQTNSPLHF. The gene calls are TRBV30 and TRBJ1-6, with a possible D match to TRBD1 (5 bases). There are 16 residues in the CDR3. The V end lost 0 bases, the J end lost 6 bases, and 15 bases lay between the germline ends. The V gene's germline CDR1 is GTSNPN and CDR2 SVGIG (reference sequence). The full variable domain, rest sourced from reference TRBV30 and TRBJ1-6, is SQTIHQWPATLVQPVGSPLSLECTVEGTSNPNLYWYRQAAGRGLQLLFYSVGIGQISSEVPQNLSASRPQDRQFILSSKKLLLSDSGFYLCAWSVGGTQTNSPLHFGNGTRLTVT.

CDR3: CASSTRQGNYGYTF. The CDR3 DNA reads TGTGCCAGCAGTACAAGACAGGGGAACTATGGCTACACCTTC. The rearrangement joins TRBV2 to TRBJ1-2; TRBD1 matches 8 bases. The CDR3 extends over 14 amino acids. V shed 5 bases and J 2 bases; nucleotides not matched to a gene: 4. Germline values: CDR1 SNHLY, CDR2 FYNNEI.

V gene TRBV7-8 combines with J gene TRBJ1-2; D is undetermined. The germline V gene encodes CDR1 SGHVS and CDR2 FQNEAQ. There are 14 residues in the CDR3. V lost 3 bases, J lost 4 bases, and 12 bases lay in between. CDR3 region: CASSFAGGGYGYTF. As DNA, the CDR3 is TGTGCCAGCAGCTTCGCCGGAGGTGGCTATGGCTACACCTTC.

The chain couples TRBV12-3 or TRBV12-4 to TRBJ1-1; 7 bases agree with TRBD1. This CDR3 region has 13 residues. V trimming: 5 bases; J trimming: 5 bases; junction bases outside the gene matches: 5. The CDR3 loop is CASSANRGTEAFF. The CDR3 DNA sequence: TGTGCCAGCAGTGCAAACAGGGGTACTGAAGCTTTCTTT.

The chain joins TRBV2 to TRBJ1-2; D unresolved. V was clipped by 9 bases and J by 1 base, with 21 bases between them. Germline V gene lookup returns CDR1 SNHLY and CDR2 FYNNEI. The CDR3 is made up of 16 amino acids. CDR3 sequence reads: CASRPRLHGINYGYTF. The CDR3 DNA reads as TGTGCCAGTAGACCTCGACTGCATGGAATTAACTATGGCTACACCTTC.

The chain joins TRBV18 to TRBJ1-3; 10 nucleotides match TRBD1. The germline CDR1 and CDR2 sequences are KGHSH and LQKENI. J gave up 6 bases and V 6 bases, and 8 bases lay outside the gene matches. The CDR3 totals 15 residues. In DNA form, the CDR3 reads TGTGCCAGCTCTTCCGGGACAGGGGTGTTAAACACCATATATTTT. Its translation is CASSSGTGVLNTIYF.

The V and J genes are TRBV11-3 and TRBJ2-7; perhaps TRBD2 as D (5 bases). CDR1 and CDR2 from the germline V gene are SGHNT and YENEEA. This CDR3 region has 14 residues. V was clipped by 5 bases and J by 4 bases, with 15 bases between them. The CDR3 region is CASSQWTGTYEQYF. CDR3 sequence (DNA): TGTGCCAGCAGCCAATGGACGGGAACTTACGAGCAGTACTTC.

The CDR3 loop reads CASSSTGSNQPQHF. DNA of the CDR3: TGTGCCAGTAGTTCTACAGGGAGCAATCAGCCCCAGCATTTT. The chain recombines TRBV19 with TRBJ1-5; possibly TRBD1 for D (6 bases). The CDR3 loop spans 14 amino acids. V was clipped by 5 bases and J by 1 base, with 9 bases between them. CDR1 and CDR2 from the germline V gene are LNHDA and SQIVND (reference sequence).

V and J are TRBV7-6 and TRBJ1-1, with D maybe TRBD1 (6 bases). The CDR3 extends over 13 amino acids. CDR1 is SGHVS, CDR2 FNYEAQ, per germline. The V and J ends lost 2 bases and 3 bases respectively, with 7 bases between them. For the CDR3, the DNA is TGTGCCAGCAGCTTATACAGGGACACTGAAGCTTTCTTT. Translation: CASSLYRDTEAFF.

J is TRBJ2-7 and V is TRBV5-1; weak D call: TRBD2 (6 bases). CDR3 length equals 13 residues. Trimming took off 3 bases at V and 4 bases at J, with 11 bases between the two ends. Germline CDR1 and CDR2: SGHRS and YFSETQ. CDR3 nucleotides: TGCGCCAGCAGCTCCATTGGGGGGTACGAGCAGTACTTC. This codes for CASSSIGGYEQYF.